What follows are 13 T cell receptor beta chains derived from one specimen sequenced in a study of OX40 agonist ivuxolimab in advanced cancers. Clones were sequenced by immunoSEQ multiplex PCR, and TCRdb holds only the in-frame ones, with some missing. The sample has roughly 71,000 clones; about 87% are singletons. Sequenced here: CD4+ or CD8+ T cells sorted from blood, sampled in a trial of the OX40 agonist ivuxolimab. These receptors were obtained from an adult with an advanced solid tumor such as melanoma, head and neck, liver or kidney cancer.

The chain combines TRBV5-1 with TRBJ1-4; TRBD1 agrees at 7 bases. Germline CDR1 is SGHRS and CDR2 is YFSETQ. This CDR3 contains 14 residues. V gave up 2 bases and J gave up 4 bases; unmatched junction bases: 2. CDR3 protein: CASSFTGDNEKLFF. The CDR3 DNA follows: TGCGCCAGCAGCTTCACAGGGGATAATGAAAAACTGTTTTTT. Filled out from reference TRBV5-1 and TRBJ1-4, the complete variable domain reads KAGVTQTPRYLIKTRGQQVTLSCSPISGHRSVSWYQQTPGQGLQFLFEYFSETQRNKGNFPGRFSGRQFSNSRSEMNVSTLELGDSALYLCASSFTGDNEKLFFGSGTQLSVL.

A word on this clone: Other DNA variants within this sample encode the same CDR3. The chain couples TRBV11-3 to TRBJ2-1; D remains unclear. CDR1 is SGHNT, CDR2 YENEEA, per germline. V was cut by 1 base and J by 8 bases, with 12 bases left in between. This CDR3 has 14 residues. The CDR3 coding sequence is TGTGCCAGCAGCTTAGTCGCTGGGTCGGATGAGCAGTTCTTC. Translated, it gives CASSLVAGSDEQFF.

The genes are TRBV7-8 and TRBJ2-3; D is unresolved. CDR1 and CDR2 from the germline V gene are SGHVS and FQNEAQ. Deletions cut 1 base from V and 0 bases from J, with 2 bases between. The CDR3 has 13 amino acids. In DNA, the CDR3 is TGTGCCAGCAGCTTAGGTAGCACAGATACGCAGTATTTT. Encoded protein: CASSLGSTDTQYF.

V and J are TRBV20-1 and TRBJ2-7, with a possible D match to TRBD1 (6 bases). CDR3 size: 10 residues. Per germline, CDR1 DFQATT and CDR2 SNEGSKA (reference sequence). Trimming left V 5 bases short and J 12 bases short, with 14 bases between. Here the CDR3 reads CSAEGDRRYF. For the CDR3, the DNA is TGCAGTGCTGAGGGGGACCGCCGGTACTTC.

This clone was picked up one time. The chain carries TRBV2 and TRBJ1-4; tentatively, D is TRBD1 (6 bases). Germline values: CDR1 SNHLY, CDR2 FYNNEI. The V end was cut by 11 bases, the J end by 4 bases, with 14 bases between. The CDR3 has 13 amino acids. CDR3 sequence: CAASKQGNEKLFF. The CDR3 coding sequence is TGTGCCGCCTCAAAACAGGGTAATGAAAAACTGTTTTTT. Together with reference TRBV2 and TRBJ1-4, the CDR3 gives the full variable domain: EPEVTQTPSHQVTQMGQEVILRCVPISNHLYFYWYRQILGQKVEFLVSFYNNEISEKSEIFDDQFSVERPDGSNFTLKIRSTKLEDSAMYFCAASKQGNEKLFFGSGTQLSVL.

The chain carries TRBV11-3 and TRBJ2-2; D gene ambiguous. This CDR3 is 15 amino acids long. V lost 0 bases and J 2 bases, leaving 7 bases between the germline ends. Germline V gene lookup returns CDR1 SGHNT and CDR2 YENEEA. CDR3 loop: CASSLDGPNTGELFF. The DNA of the CDR3 is TGTGCCAGCAGCTTAGACGGACCCAACACCGGGGAGCTGTTTTTT. Combining the CDR3 with reference TRBV11-3 and TRBJ2-2 gives the whole variable domain EAGVVQSPRYKIIEKKQPVAFWCNPISGHNTLYWYLQNLGQGPELLIRYENEEAVDDSQLPKDRFSAERLKGVDSTLKIQPAELGDSAVYLCASSLDGPNTGELFFGEGSRLTVL.

V and J are TRBV7-8 and TRBJ2-2; D unresolved. The length of the CDR3 is 14 residues. Trimming took 6 bases from V and 0 from J, leaving 8 bases between them. CDR1 and CDR2 (germline): SGHVS, FQNEAQ. The CDR3 loop reads CASSGHTNTGELFF. The CDR3 coding sequence is TGTGCCAGCAGTGGGCACACGAACACCGGGGAGCTGTTTTTT.

The genes are TRBV2 and TRBJ1-1; D ambiguous. The germline V gene encodes CDR1 SNHLY and CDR2 FYNNEI. CDR3 length: 11 residues. Trimming removed 7 bases from V and 8 bases from J, with 11 bases in between. The CDR3 sequence is CASTSSLEAFF. CDR3 bases: TGTGCCAGCACCTCCTCCCTGGAAGCTTTCTTT.

CDR3 loop: CASSLPGRQWDTEAFF. CDR3 nucleotides: TGTGCCAGCAGCTTGCCTGGCCGCCAATGGGACACTGAAGCTTTCTTT. This chain joins TRBV5-6 and TRBJ1-1, with unresolved D. V dropped 1 base and J dropped 3 bases, with 16 bases sitting between them. The CDR3 spans 16 residues. Germline V CDR1 and CDR2: SGHDT, YYEEEE. Supplemented by reference TRBV5-6 and TRBJ1-1, the full variable domain reads DAGVTQSPTHLIKTRGQQVTLRCSPKSGHDTVSWYQQALGQGPQFIFQYYEEEERQRGNFPDRFSGHQFPNYSSELNVNALLLGDSALYLCASSLPGRQWDTEAFFGQGTRLTVV.

This clone showed up just once. This chain joins TRBV28 and TRBJ2-1; TRBD2 matches at 12 bases. Germline values: CDR1 MDHEN, CDR2 SYDVKM. V lost 7 bases and J lost 0; bases outside the gene matches: 13. CDR3 length: 19 residues. CDR3 bases: TGTGCCAGCACTATCAGGACTAGCGGGACCAGGAGCTCCTACAATGAGCAGTTCTTC. This gives the protein CASTIRTSGTRSSYNEQFF.

The V call is TRBV10-1, the J call TRBJ1-1; possible D gene TRBD1, 6 bases. The germline gives CDR1 WNHNN, CDR2 SYGVQD (reference sequence). The CDR3 runs 14 residues. Trimming left V 11 bases short and J 1 base short, with 17 bases between. The CDR3 bases are TGCGCCGAAACTCCGGCAGGGGAGAACACTGAAGCTTTCTTT. Amino acids: CAETPAGENTEAFF.

This chain uses TRBV2 with TRBJ1-2; weak D call: TRBD1 (6 bases). The CDR3 length is 13 residues. The germline gives CDR1 SNHLY, CDR2 FYNNEI. V dropped 5 bases and J dropped 4 bases, with 11 bases sitting between them. CDR3 protein: CASSTDSAYGYTF. The CDR3 DNA follows: TGTGCCAGCAGTACGGACAGTGCCTATGGCTACACCTTC.

V is TRBV7-6 and J is TRBJ2-2; D is unresolved. This CDR3 comprises 16 residues. Germline CDR1 SGHVS, CDR2 FNYEAQ. V was cut by 5 bases and J by 1 base, with 14 bases left in between. CDR3 nucleotide sequence: TGTGCCAGCAGCCGACTCGCCCCGGGGAACACCGGGGAGCTGTTTTTT. Translated, it gives CASSRLAPGNTGELFF.